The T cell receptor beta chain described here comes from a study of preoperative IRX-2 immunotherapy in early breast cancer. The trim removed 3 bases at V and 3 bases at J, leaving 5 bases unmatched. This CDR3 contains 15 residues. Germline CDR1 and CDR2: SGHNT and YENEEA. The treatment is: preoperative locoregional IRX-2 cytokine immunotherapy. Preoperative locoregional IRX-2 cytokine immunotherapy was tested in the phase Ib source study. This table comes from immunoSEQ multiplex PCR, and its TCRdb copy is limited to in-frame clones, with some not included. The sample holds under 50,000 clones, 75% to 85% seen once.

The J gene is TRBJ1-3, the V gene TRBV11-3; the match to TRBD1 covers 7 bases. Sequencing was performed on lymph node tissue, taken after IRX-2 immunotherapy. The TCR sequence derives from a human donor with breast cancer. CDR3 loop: CASSFNRGFGNTIYF. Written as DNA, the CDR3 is TGTGCCAGCAGCTTCAACAGGGGCTTTGGAAACACCATATATTTT.